These 10 T cell receptor beta chains share one sample of origin, sequenced in a study of cytotoxic CD8 clonotypes in ibrutinib-treated CLL. Sequencing used immunoSEQ multiplex PCR; TCRdb keeps in-frame clones, though not all of them. Among a few hundred thousand clones listed, 67% were seen once. The sequenced sample was PBMCs, obtained after 36 months of ibrutinib treatment. The source is a human donor with chronic lymphocytic leukemia.

This clone was seen a few times. J is TRBJ2-7 and V is TRBV27; D call uncertain. V gave up 6 bases and J gave up 0 bases, with 6 bases separating them. The CDR3 has 12 residues. Germline V gives CDR1 MNHEY, CDR2 SMNVEV (reference sequence). For the CDR3, the DNA is TGTGCCAGCAGCCCTCCCTCCTACGAGCAGTACTTC. It translates to CASSPPSYEQYF.

This clone has only a few counts. CDR3 loop: CASSQRTGKYNEQFF. CDR3 sequence (DNA): TGCGCCAGCAGCCAAAGGACAGGGAAGTACAATGAGCAGTTCTTC. J is TRBJ2-1 and V is TRBV4-1; 8 nucleotides match TRBD1. V was pared by 2 bases and J by 4 bases, with 4 bases of the junction left unmatched. CDR3 size: 15 residues. Germline CDR1 is MGHRA and CDR2 is YSYEKL.

J is TRBJ2-3 and V is TRBV7-6, with 8 positions matching TRBD2. The V gene's germline CDR1 is SGHVS and CDR2 FNYEAQ. The CDR3 spans 15 residues. Trimming at V came to 6 bases and at J to 6 bases, leaving 11 bases not matched to a gene. The CDR3, as DNA: TGTGCCAGCAGTCCCACTAGCGGATACTCCGATACGCAGTATTTT. It encodes CASSPTSGYSDTQYF.

The chain joins TRBV6-1 to TRBJ2-7; TRBD1 agrees at 9 bases. The CDR3 is made up of 16 amino acids. Germline CDR1 reads MNHNS; CDR2 reads SASEGT. J was trimmed by 3 bases and V by 4 bases; bases with no gene match: 10. In DNA, the CDR3 is TGTGCCAGCAGTGGACGGACAGGGGTCATAGTCTACGAGCAGTACTTC. It translates to CASSGRTGVIVYEQYF.

The V gene is TRBV28, the J gene TRBJ2-5, with D perhaps matching TRBD1 (5 bases). V lost 5 bases to trimming and J lost 9 bases, with 13 bases between them. The length of the CDR3 is 12 residues. CDR1 and CDR2 from the germline V gene are MDHEN and SYDVKM. CDR3 residues: CASSRGWMAQYF. In nucleotides, the CDR3 is TGTGCCAGCAGTAGGGGTTGGATGGCCCAGTACTTC.

The gene calls are TRBV4-1 and TRBJ2-4; D is undetermined. Germline V lookup: CDR1 MGHRA, CDR2 YSYEKL. This CDR3 region has 16 residues. V was clipped by 0 bases and J by 9 bases, with 18 bases between them. CDR3 sequence reads: CASSQEPRPFSFIQYF. Here the CDR3 DNA reads TGCGCCAGCAGCCAAGAACCTCGACCCTTCTCGTTCATTCAGTACTTC.

This chain uses TRBV6-1 with TRBJ1-6; no firm D call. CDR3 length equals 13 residues. The V end was cut by 7 bases, the J end by 5 bases, with 9 bases between. Germline assignment: CDR1 MNHNS and CDR2 SASEGT. The CDR3 sequence: CASKGIDNSPLHF. CDR3 DNA sequence: TGTGCCAGCAAAGGAATTGATAATTCACCCCTCCACTTT.

J is TRBJ2-7 and V is TRBV25-1; 8 bases fit TRBD1. Germline assignment: CDR1 MGHDK and CDR2 SYGVNS. The CDR3 runs 15 residues. V gave up 4 bases and J gave up 2 bases; unmatched junction bases: 7. The CDR3 here is CASSASGQGTYEQYF. The CDR3 nucleotides read TGTGCCAGCAGTGCTTCTGGACAGGGTACCTACGAGCAGTACTTC.

This clone has only one observation. This chain uses TRBV5-1 with TRBJ2-3; either TRBD1 or TRBD2 may fit D (5 bases each). The CDR3 totals 14 residues. Germline CDR1 is SGHRS and CDR2 is YFSETQ. Trimming took off 4 bases at V and 2 bases at J, with 11 bases between the two ends. For the CDR3, the DNA is TGCGCCAGCAGCCGGGACGGATCCACAGATACGCAGTATTTT. Protein product: CASSRDGSTDTQYF.

The chain links TRBV23-1 to TRBJ2-7; 7 bases agree with TRBD1. TRBV23-1 is classed as an ORF, of uncertain function. The CDR3 is 16 residues long. Losses at the gene ends were 6 bases for V and 2 bases for J; bases not matched to a gene: 13. CDR3 coding DNA: TGCGCCAGCAGCCTATCCCCCGGGACAGACACCTACGAGCAGTACTTC. Translating it yields CASSLSPGTDTYEQYF.